This TCR beta chain was sequenced during a study of blood T cells in healthy people across ages. Next came a second PCR, run for about 6 to 12 cycles, which used a sample-barcoded 5' primer along with a J-beta primer mix. TCRdb recomputed calls from the 5' RACE reads with MiXCR, one row per CDR3 protein. The sample contains about 570,000 distinct CDR3 sequences, 25% to 30% of which appear only once. CDR1 is DFQATT, CDR2 SNEGSKA, per germline (reference sequence). This CDR3 has 15 amino acids. V shed 0 bases and J shed 3 bases, with 11 bases lying between them. Healthy Caucasians from Russia aged 6 to 90 served as donors. Each sample used at least 6 million PBMCs. This clonotype was picked up many times.

The source of this sequence is a woman in her 70s in good health. The sample consisted of blood. The chain employs TRBV20-1 and TRBJ2-2; D might be TRBD1 (5 bases). The CDR3 sequence is CSARDIGAYTGELFF. DNA for the CDR3: TGCAGTGCTAGAGATATAGGGGCCTACACCGGGGAGCTGTTTTTT.